This T cell receptor beta chain was obtained from a study of CXCR3-negative and CXCR3-positive naive CD8 T cells. Study-wide background: The total count of TRB reads reached about 135 million, and each library contributed about 1.5 +/- 0.3 million. General study findings and limits: Relative to CXCR3-negative naive cells, CXCR3-positive naive cells had more hydrophobic TRB CDR3s.

Note on this clonotype: The antigen is undetermined.

This CDR3 comprises 14 residues. UMI-labeled 5' RACE TRB cDNA libraries were prepared from the cells. After re-calling the 5' RACE reads, TCRdb lists one entry per CDR3 protein, DNA absent. The sample features about 110,000 distinct CDR3 sequences, with 0.3% to 0.4% in its top ten. This TCR was sampled from a human donor in good health. Some clones in this sample may be carry-over from other donors' samples. The chain uses TRBV12-3 or TRBV12-4 and TRBJ2-5; lacking DNA, the TRBD1 call made by TCRdb goes unchecked. Specimen: naive CXCR3+ CD8+ T cells from blood. Subset noted: CD45RO-CCR7+CD27+CD95- naive CD8+ T cells expressing CXCR3 (TNR3+). The CDR3 is CASSLYREQETQYF.